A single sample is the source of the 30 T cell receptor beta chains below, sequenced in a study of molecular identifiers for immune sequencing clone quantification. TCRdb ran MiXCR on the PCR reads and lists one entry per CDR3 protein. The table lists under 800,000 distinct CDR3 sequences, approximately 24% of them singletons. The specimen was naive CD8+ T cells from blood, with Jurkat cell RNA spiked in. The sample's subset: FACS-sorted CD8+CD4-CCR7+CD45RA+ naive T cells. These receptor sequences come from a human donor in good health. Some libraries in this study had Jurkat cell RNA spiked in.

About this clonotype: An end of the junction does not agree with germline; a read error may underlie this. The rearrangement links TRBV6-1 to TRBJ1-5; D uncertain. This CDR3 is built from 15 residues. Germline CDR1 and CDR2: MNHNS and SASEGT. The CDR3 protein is CASSDLWQADQSQHF. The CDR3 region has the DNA TGTGCCAGCAGTGATTTATGGCAAGCCGATCAGTCCCAGCATTTT.

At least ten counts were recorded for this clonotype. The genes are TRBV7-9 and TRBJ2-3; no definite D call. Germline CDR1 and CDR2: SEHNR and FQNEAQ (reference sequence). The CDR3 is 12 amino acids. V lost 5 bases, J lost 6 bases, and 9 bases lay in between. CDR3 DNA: TGTGCCAGCAGCCCCCGACGGGATACGCAGTATTTT. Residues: CASSPRRDTQYF.

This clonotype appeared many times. Written as DNA, the CDR3 is TGTGCCAGCAGCTTGCCCAGCTCCTACGAGCAGTACTTC. This sequence encodes CASSLPSSYEQYF. The chain uses TRBV12-3 or TRBV12-4 and TRBJ2-7; D call uncertain. This CDR3 is 13 amino acids long. Trimming cost V 6 bases and J 0 bases, with 9 bases left between them.

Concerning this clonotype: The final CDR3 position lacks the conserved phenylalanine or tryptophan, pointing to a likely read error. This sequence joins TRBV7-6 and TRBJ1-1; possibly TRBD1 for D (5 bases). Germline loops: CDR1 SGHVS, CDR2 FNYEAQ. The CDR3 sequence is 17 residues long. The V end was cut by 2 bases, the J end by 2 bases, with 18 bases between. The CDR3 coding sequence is TGTGCCAGCAGCTTATGGCCCGCGGGGGGGGATAACACTGAAGCTTTCTCT. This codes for CASSLWPAGGDNTEAFS.

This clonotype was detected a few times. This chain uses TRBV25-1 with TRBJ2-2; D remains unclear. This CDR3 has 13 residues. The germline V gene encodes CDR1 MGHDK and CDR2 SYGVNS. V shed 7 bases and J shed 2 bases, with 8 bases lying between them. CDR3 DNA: TGTGCCAGCAAGTGGTCAAACACCGGGGAGCTGTTTTTT. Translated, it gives CASKWSNTGELFF.

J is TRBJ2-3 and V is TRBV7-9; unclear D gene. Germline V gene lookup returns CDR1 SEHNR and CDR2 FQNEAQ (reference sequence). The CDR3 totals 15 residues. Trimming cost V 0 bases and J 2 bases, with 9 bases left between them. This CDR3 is CASSLAADFTDTQYF. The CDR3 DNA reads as TGTGCCAGCAGCTTAGCGGCAGACTTCACAGATACGCAGTATTTT.

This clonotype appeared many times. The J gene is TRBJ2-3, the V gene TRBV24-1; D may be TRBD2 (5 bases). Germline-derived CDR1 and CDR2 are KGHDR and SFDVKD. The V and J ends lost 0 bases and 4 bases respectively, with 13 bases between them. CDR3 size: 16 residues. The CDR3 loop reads CATSDLSGISPDTQYF. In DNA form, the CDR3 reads TGTGCCACCAGTGATTTGTCCGGGATAAGCCCAGATACGCAGTATTTT.

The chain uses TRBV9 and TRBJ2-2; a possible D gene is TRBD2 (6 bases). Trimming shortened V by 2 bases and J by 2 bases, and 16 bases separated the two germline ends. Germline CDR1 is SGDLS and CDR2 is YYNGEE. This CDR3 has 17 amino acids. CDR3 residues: CASSVDPGTRNTGELFF. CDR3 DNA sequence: TGTGCCAGCAGCGTTGATCCCGGGACTCGAAACACCGGGGAGCTGTTTTTT.

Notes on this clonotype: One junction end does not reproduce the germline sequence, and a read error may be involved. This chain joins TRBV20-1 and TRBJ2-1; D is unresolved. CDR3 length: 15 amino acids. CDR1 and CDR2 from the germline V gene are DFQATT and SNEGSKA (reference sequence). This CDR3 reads CSAPATLSSYNERFF. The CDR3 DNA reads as TGCAGTGCCCCTGCGACCCTTTCCTCCTACAATGAGCGGTTCTTC.

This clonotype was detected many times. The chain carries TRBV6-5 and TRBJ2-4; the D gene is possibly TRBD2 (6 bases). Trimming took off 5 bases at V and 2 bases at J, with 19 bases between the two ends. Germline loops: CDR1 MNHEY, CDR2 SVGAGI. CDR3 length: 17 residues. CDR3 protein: CASSRAGPTSPKNIQYF. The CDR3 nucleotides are TGTGCCAGCAGTCGGGCGGGACCCACTTCCCCCAAAAACATTCAGTACTTC.

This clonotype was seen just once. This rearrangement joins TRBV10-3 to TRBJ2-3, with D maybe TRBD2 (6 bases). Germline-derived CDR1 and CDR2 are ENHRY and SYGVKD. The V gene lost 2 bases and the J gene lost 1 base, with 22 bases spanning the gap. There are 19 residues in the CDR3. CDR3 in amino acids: CAISEDMSAEGWGTDTQYF. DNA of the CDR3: TGTGCCATCAGTGAGGACATGTCGGCGGAGGGTTGGGGCACAGATACGCAGTATTTT.

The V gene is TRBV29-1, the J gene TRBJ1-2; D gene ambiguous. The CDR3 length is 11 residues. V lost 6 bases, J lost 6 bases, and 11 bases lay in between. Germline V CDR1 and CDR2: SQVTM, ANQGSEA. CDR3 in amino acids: CSVEGLDGYTF. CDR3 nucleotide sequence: TGCAGCGTGGAGGGTTTAGATGGCTACACCTTC.

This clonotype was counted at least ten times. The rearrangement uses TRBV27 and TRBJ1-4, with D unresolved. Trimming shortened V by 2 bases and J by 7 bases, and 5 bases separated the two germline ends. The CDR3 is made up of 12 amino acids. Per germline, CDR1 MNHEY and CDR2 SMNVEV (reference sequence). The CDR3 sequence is CASSLSGEKLFF. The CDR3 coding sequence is TGTGCCAGCAGTTTAAGCGGTGAAAAACTGTTTTTT.

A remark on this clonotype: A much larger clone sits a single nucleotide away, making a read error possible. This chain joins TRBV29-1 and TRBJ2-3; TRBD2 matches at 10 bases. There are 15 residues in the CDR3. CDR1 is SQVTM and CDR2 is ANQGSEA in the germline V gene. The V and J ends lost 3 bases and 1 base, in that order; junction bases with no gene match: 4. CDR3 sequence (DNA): TGCAGCGTTGACGGGACTAGCGAGCGCACAGATACGCAGTATTTT. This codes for CSVDGTSERTDTQYF.

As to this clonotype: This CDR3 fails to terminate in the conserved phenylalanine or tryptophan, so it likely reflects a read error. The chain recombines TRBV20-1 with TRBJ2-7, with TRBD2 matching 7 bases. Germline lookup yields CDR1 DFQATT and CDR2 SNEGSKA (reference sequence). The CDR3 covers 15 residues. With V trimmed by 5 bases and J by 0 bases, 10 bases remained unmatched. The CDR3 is CSAEEGAGSSYEQYY. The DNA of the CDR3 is TGCAGTGCTGAAGAGGGAGCGGGAAGCTCCTACGAGCAGTACTAC.

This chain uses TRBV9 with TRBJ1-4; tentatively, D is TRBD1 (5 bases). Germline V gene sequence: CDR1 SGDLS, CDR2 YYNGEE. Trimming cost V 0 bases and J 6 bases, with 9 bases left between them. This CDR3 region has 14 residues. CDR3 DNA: TGTGCCAGCAGCGTAGAGGGGCAAGATGAAAAACTGTTTTTT. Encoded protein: CASSVEGQDEKLFF.

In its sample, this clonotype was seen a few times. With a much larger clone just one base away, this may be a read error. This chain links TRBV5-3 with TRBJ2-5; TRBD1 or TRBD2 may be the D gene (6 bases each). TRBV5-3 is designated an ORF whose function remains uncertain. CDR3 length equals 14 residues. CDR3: CASQWGAAQEAQYF. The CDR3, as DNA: TGTGCCAGCCAGTGGGGGGCAGCCCAAGAGGCCCAGTACTTC.

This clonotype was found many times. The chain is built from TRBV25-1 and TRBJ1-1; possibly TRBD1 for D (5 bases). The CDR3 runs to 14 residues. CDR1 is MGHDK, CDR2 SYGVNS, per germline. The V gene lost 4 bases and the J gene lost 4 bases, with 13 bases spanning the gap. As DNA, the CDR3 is TGTGCCAGCAGTGTAGGGGTTGGAGGCACTGAAGCTTTCTTT. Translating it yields CASSVGVGGTEAFF.

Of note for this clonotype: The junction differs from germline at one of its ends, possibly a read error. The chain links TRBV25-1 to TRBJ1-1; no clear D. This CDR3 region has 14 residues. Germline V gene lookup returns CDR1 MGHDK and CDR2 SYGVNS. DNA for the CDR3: TGTGTCAGCAGCGACTTAGGGATTGGAACTGAAGCTTTCTTT. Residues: CVSSDLGIGTEAFF.

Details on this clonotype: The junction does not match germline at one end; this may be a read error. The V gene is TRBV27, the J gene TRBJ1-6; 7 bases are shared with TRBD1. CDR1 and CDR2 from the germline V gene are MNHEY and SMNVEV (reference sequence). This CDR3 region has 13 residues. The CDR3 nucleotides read TGTGCCTGCAGTTTAGGGGGCAATTCACCCCTCCACTTT. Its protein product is CACSLGGNSPLHF.

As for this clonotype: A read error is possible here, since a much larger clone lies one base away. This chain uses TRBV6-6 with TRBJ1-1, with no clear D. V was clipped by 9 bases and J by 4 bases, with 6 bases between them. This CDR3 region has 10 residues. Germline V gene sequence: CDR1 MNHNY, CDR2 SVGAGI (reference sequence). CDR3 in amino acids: CASAITEAFF. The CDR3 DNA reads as TGTGCCAGTGCGATCACTGAAGCTTTCTTT.

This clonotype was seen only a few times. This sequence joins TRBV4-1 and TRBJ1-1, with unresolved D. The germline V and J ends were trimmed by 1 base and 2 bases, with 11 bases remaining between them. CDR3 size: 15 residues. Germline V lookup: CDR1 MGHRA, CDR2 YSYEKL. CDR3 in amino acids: CASSQVLGFNTEAFF. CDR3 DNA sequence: TGCGCCAGCAGCCAAGTTTTGGGTTTTAACACTGAAGCTTTCTTT.

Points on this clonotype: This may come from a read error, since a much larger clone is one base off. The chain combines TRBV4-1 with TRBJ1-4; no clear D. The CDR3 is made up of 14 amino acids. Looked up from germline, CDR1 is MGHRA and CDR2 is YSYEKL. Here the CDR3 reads CASSREGPNVKLFF. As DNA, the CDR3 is TGCGCCAGCAGCCGGGAGGGTCCTAATGTAAAACTGTTTTTT.

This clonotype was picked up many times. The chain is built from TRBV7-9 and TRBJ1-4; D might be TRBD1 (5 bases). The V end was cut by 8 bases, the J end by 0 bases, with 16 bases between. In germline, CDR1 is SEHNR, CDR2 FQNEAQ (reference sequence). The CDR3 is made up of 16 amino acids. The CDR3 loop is CASLDTRTPTNEKLFF. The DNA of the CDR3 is TGTGCCAGCCTAGACACAAGGACACCAACTAATGAAAAACTGTTTTTT.

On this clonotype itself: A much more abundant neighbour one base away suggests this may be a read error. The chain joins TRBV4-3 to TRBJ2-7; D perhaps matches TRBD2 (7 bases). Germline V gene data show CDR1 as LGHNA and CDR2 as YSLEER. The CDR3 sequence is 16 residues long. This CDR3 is CPSSQDRGALNYEQYF. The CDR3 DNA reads TGCCCCAGCAGCCAAGATCGGGGGGCGCTTAATTACGAGCAGTACTTC.

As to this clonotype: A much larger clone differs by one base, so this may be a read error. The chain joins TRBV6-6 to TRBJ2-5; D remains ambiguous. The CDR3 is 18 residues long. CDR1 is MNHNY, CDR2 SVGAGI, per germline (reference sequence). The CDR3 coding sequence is TGTGCCAGCAGTTACTCGAGTATGGGTCCGGTTTTCGGAGAGACCCAGCACTTC. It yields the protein CASSYSSMGPVFGETQHF.

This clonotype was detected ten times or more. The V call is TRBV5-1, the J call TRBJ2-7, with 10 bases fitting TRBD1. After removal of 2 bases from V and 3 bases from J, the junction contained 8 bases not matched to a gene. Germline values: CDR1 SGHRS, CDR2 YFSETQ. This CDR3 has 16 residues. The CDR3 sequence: CASSFAGQGSYYEQYF. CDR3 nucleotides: TGCGCCAGCAGCTTTGCGGGACAGGGGTCCTACTACGAGCAGTACTTC.

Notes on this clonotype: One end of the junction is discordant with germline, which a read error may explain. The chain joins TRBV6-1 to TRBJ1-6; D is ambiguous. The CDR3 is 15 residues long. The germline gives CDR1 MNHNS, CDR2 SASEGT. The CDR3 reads CASSGFDSGYSPLHF. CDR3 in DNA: TGTGCCAGCAGTGGTTTTGACTCGGGGTATTCGCCCCTCCACTTT.

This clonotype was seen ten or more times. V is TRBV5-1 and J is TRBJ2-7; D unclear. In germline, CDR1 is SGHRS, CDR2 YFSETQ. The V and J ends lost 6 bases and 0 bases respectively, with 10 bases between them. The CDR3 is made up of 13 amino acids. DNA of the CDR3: TGCGCCAGCACGGTCGATGCCTCCTACGAGCAGTACTTC. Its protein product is CASTVDASYEQYF.

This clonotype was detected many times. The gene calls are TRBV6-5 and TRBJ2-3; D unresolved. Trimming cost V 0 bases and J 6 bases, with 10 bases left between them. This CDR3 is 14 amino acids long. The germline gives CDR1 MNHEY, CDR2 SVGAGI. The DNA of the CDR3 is TGTGCCAGCAGTTACTCTTCCGATGTGGATACGCAGTATTTT. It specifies CASSYSSDVDTQYF.